This TCR beta chain comes out of a study of Ad26.COV2.S vaccination and SARS-CoV-2 variants (dated by TCRdb to about 2021). For context, the study as a whole: Vaccine-arm donors came from COV1001, a multicentre, randomized, double-blind, placebo-controlled phase I-IIa trial of Ad26.COV2.S in healthy adults. Investigators did not know the trial group allocation while performing experiments and assessing outcomes. Trial participants were randomized into five groups of five, in which low-dose or high-dose Ad26.COV2.S was given once or twice, or placebo was given on both occasions. The specificity and breadth of SARS-CoV-2-reactive T cell receptors after Ad26.COV2.S vaccination were assessed by TCRbeta repertoire sequencing. Dosing of Ad26.COV2.S was intramuscular, at either 5x10^10 or 1x10^11 viral particles, delivered as one shot or as two shots spaced 56 days apart. The TCR-sequenced set comprised around 30 samples: some 19 Ad26.COV2.S vaccine recipients, 5 placebo recipients and 8 SARS-CoV-2 convalescent individuals.

The immunoSEQ Assay was the method used to sequence TCRbeta CDR3 regions. After extraction, genomic DNA underwent amplification by bias-controlled multiplex PCR, followed by high-throughput sequencing. The original pipeline was this. To quantify the absolute abundance of every unique TCRbeta CDR3 region, sequences were collapsed and filtered. T cell fraction was estimated by normalization of TCRbeta template counts to usable DNA, with usable DNA being measured through amplification of reference genes present in all nucleated cells. Repertoire TCRs were annotated as SARS-CoV-2-specific when V gene, CDR3 amino acid sequence and J gene were exactly matched to a known reactive TCR set. MIRA supplied the reference SARS-CoV-2 TCR set, which was filtered for enrichment in COVID-19-positive ImmuneCODE repertoires so that public or cross-reactive TCRs were removed. Using the MIRA antigens, annotated TCRs were further analysed by specific ORF or by position within an ORF. Breadth was defined as annotated unique rearrangements over total unique productive rearrangements; depth was the summed frequency of those rearrangements. Two-sided Wilcoxon rank-sum tests were applied when comparing TCR breadth between groups. TCRdb carries this immuneACCESS record with in-frame sequences only. Its versions omit some clonotypes, under half of them owing to an unresolved V gene in the studies checked, with the rest unexplained. Clone size and V and J calls were adopted from that table, with D and trimming inferred from the DNA. The sample table records 410,000 or so clones; over 80% of these occur just once. Together, the top ten hold over 1.5% of the sample.

Results the study describes overall, beyond this receptor: Vaccine and placebo recipients had comparable non-spike TCR breadth, which fits with the vaccine containing only spike. The study was not powered to compare responses between vaccine doses or regimens. After vaccination, substantial breadth of spike-specific CD8+ and CD4+ T cell responses was reported. The authors noted that total T cell responses may have been underestimated by the TCR breadth and depth analyses. Compared with placebo recipients, Ad26.COV2.S recipients showed higher spike-specific TCR breadth (P = 0.0014).

The treatment or condition label for this specimen denotes: about 20 received Ad26.COV2.S at low or high dose, single or two shots; five or six received placebo; per-sample allocation not given. Repertoires of vaccine and placebo recipients were sequenced from samples collected on day 63 after the first injection. In Cohort 1b, 20 to 25 adults aged 18-55 years were enrolled at a single site in Boston, USA, between 29 July and 7 August 2020. Ad26.COV2.S was a replication-incompetent adenovirus type 26 vector expressing a prefusion-stabilized SARS-CoV-2 spike protein from the original Wuhan strain. V and J lose 8 bases and 0 bases, and a span of 14 bases separates them. From the cysteine up to the phenylalanine, the CDR3 has a length of 14 residues. The CDR3 DNA has 42 bases and is translated from base 1. For CDR1 and CDR2, the germline V gene lists SNHLY and FYNNEI. About this clone itself: Its target antigen remains unknown. Base quality data are lacking; no much larger clone is found one base away.

The rearranged segments are TRBV2 and TRBJ2-7, with the D call tentatively TRBD1 or TRBD2, each fitting 6 bases. The sequenced sample was peripheral blood, obtained in a trial of Ad26.COV2.S vaccine versus placebo. The source of this sequence is a person between 18 and 65 years old who received the Ad26.COV2.S COVID-19 vaccine or a placebo. CDR3 loop: CASRGTILSYEQYF. The sequence in DNA is TGTGCCAGCCGCGGGACAATCCTCTCCTACGAGCAGTACTTC.